One T cell receptor beta chain is described in this entry. Its specificity is not known. This specimen belongs to a study of beta chain features in type 1 diabetes. Study as a whole: Age and gender were similar between patients and healthy donors, as were cell yields.

Germline V gene lookup returns CDR1 KGHSH and CDR2 LQKENI. V was cut by 2 bases and J by 9 bases, with 11 bases left in between. The length of the CDR3 is 13 residues. Study-wide results and caveats: The naive, central memory and Treg TCRB repertoires of patients appeared to be more similar to one another than those of healthy donors. At VDJ recombination sites, type 1 diabetes patients had fewer insertions and more deleted nucleotides.

As every portion of the isolated RNA was reverse transcribed, the sequencing read expressed TCRB transcripts. The study sequenced naive, central memory and regulatory T cell samples to an average of about 3.8 million reads. Repertoires were generated with immunoSEQ multiplex PCR, while TCRdb's copy carries only in-frame clones and drops some. Among around 500,000 clones listed, more than 9.5% were seen once. V and J are TRBV18 and TRBJ2-1; D gene ambiguous. Sequences were obtained from naive CD4+ T cells from blood. The receptor comes from a woman in her late teens or twenties in good health. The CDR3 spells CASSPTLRSEQFF. DNA of the CDR3: TGTGCCAGCTCACCAACTTTGCGGAGTGAGCAGTTCTTC.